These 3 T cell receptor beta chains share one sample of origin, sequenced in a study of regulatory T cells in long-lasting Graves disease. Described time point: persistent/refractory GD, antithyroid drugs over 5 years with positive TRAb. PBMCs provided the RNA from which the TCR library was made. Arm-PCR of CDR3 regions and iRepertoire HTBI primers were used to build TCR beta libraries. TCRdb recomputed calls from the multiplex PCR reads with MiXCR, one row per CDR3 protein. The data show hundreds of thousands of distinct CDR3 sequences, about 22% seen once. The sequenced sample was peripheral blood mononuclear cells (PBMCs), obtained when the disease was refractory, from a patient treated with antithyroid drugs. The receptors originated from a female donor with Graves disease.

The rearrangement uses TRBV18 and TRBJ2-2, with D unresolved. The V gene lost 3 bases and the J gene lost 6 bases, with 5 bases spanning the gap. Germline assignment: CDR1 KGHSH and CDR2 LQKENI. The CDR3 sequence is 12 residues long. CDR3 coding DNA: TGTGCCAGCTCACCGGACCCCGGGGAGCTGTTTTTT. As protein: CASSPDPGELFF.

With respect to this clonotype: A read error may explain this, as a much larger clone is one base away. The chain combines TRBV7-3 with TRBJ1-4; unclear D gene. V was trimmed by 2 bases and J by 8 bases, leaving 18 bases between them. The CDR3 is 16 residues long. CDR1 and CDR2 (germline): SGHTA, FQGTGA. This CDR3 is CASSLAHIGAWEKLFF. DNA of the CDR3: TGTGCCAGCAGCTTAGCCCATATCGGCGCTTGGGAAAAACTGTTTTTT.

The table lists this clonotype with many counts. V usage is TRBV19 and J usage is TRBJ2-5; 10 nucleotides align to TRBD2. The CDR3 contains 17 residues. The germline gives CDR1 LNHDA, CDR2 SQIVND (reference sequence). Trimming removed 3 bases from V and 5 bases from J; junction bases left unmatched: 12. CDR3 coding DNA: TGTGCCAGTAGTATCGGATCGTCTAGCGGGAGTTTCGAGACCCAGTACTTC. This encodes CASSIGSSSGSFETQYF.